The clone carrying this TCR beta chain was observed a few times. The data originate from a study of T cell responses to AZD1222 COVID-19 vaccine. Germline CDR1 SQVTM, CDR2 ANQGSEA. The V end lost 6 bases, the J end lost 5 bases, and 16 bases lay between the germline ends. The CDR3 loop spans 13 amino acids. The protocol was immunoSEQ multiplex PCR, while the TCRdb copy is restricted to in-frame clones and leaves out a portion. The sample holds about 79,000 clones; more than 75% are singletons and the top ten take 22%. J is TRBJ2-5 and V is TRBV29-1; TRBD1 is a possible D gene (6 bases). The clonotype comes from an adult in good health. Sequencing used peripheral blood, obtained on day 0 of AZD1222 vaccination. CDR3 amino acids: CSVPWGLGETQYF. CDR3 nucleotides: TGCAGCGTCCCTTGGGGGCTCGGGGAGACCCAGTACTTC.